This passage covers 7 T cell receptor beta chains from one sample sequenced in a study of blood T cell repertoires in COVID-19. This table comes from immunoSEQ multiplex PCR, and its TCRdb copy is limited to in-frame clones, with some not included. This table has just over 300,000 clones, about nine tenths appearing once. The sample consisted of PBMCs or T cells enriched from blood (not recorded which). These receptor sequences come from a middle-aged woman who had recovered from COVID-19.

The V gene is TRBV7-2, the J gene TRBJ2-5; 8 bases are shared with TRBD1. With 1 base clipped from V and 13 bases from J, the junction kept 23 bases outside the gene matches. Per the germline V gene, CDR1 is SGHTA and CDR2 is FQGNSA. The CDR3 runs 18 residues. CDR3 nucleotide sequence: TGTGCCAGCAGCTTAGATATGATCGGGACAGGCCCAAAGACCCAGTGGTACTTC. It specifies CASSLDMIGTGPKTQWYF.

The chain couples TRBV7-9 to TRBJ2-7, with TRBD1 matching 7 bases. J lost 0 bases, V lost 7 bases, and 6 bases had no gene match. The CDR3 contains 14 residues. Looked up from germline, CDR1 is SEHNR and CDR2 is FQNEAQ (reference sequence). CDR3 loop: CASNPGTDSYEQYF. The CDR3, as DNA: TGTGCCAGCAACCCTGGGACAGACTCCTACGAGCAGTACTTC. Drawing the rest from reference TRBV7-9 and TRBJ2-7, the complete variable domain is DTGVSQNPRHKITKRGQNVTFRCDPISEHNRLYWYRQTLGQGPEFLTYFQNEAQLEKSRLLSDRFSAERPKGSFSTLEIQRTEQGDSAMYLCASNPGTDSYEQYFGPGTRLTVT.

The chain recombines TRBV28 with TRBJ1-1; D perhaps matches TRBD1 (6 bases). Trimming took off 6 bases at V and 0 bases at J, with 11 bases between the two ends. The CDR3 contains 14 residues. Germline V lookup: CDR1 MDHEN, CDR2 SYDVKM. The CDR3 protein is CASRFRGLNTEAFF. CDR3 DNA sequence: TGTGCCAGCAGGTTCAGGGGCCTGAACACTGAAGCTTTCTTT.

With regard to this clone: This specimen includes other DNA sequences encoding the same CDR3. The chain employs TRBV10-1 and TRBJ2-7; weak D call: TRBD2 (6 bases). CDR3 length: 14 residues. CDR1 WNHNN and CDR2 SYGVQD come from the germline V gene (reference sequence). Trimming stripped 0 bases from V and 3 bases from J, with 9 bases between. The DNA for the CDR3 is TGCGCCAGCAGTGAGTCAGGAGGGGTCTACGAGCAGTACTTC. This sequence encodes CASSESGGVYEQYF.

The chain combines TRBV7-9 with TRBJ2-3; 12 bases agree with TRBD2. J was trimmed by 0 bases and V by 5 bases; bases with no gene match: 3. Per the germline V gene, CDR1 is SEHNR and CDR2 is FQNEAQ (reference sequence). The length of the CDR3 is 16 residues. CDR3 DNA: TGTGCCAGCAGCGCCGGGACTAGCGGGAGCACAGATACGCAGTATTTT. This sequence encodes CASSAGTSGSTDTQYF.

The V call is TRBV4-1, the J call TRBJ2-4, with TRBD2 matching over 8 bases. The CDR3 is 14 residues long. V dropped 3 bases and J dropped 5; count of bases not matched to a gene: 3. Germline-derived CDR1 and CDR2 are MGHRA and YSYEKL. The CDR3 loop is CASSHPGGENIQYF. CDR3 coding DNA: TGCGCCAGCAGCCACCCCGGGGGGGAAAACATTCAGTACTTC.

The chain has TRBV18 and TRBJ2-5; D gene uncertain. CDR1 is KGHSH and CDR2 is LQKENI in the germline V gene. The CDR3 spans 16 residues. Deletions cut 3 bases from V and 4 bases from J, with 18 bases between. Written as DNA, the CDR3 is TGTGCCAGCTCACCTTCTCTGACATCGGCCCCAGAGACCCAGTACTTC. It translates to CASSPSLTSAPETQYF.